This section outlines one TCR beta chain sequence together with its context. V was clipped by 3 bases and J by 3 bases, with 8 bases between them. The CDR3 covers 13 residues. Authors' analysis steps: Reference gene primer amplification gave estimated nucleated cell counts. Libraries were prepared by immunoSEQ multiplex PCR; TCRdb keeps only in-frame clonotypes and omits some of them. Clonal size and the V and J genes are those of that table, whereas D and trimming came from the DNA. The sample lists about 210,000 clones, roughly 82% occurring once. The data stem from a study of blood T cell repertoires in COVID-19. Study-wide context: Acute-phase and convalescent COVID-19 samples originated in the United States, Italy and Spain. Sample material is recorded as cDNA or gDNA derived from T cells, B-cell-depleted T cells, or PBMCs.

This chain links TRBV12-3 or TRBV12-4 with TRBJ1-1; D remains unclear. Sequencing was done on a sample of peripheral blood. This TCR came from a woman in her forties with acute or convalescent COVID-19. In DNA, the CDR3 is TGTGCCAGCAGTTTGAAAGGAGACACTGAAGCTTTCTTT. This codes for CASSLKGDTEAFF.